These T cell receptor beta chains were read from a single sample in a study of T cells in Graves' hyperthyroidism and ophthalmopathy. From the multiplex PCR reads, TCRdb called clonotypes with MiXCR, one entry per CDR3 protein. The sample includes 450,000 to 550,000 distinct CDR3 sequences, approximately 25% of them seen just once. The sequenced material came from blood. The receptors here all came from a woman aged 25 to 39 with Graves' ophthalmopathy. CDR3s include the opening cysteine and the closing phenylalanine or tryptophan. The D gene is left open where the match is weak. Not all rows give a size; the values are once, few, many and, for expanded clones, a class.

J gene	V gene	D gene	clone size	CDR3 DNA	CDR3 protein
TRBJ1-3	TRBV29-1	-	many	TGCAGCGTTCCGGACACCTCTGGAAACACCATATATTTT	CSVPDTSGNTIYF
TRBJ1-1	TRBV14	-	few	TGTGCCAGCAGCCAAGATTCCTTAGGGGTCCCGGATGGTTTCTTT	CASSQDSLGVPDGFF
TRBJ1-2	TRBV20-1	TRBD1	many	TGCAGTGCTAGGGAGGACAGGTTACACTATGGCTACACCTTC	CSAREDRLHYGYTF
TRBJ1-1	TRBV19	TRBD1	-	TGTGCCAGTAGTATGACAATAAGGACAGGGGGGAACACTGAAGCTTTCTTT	CASSMTIRTGGNTEAFF
TRBJ2-5	TRBV4-1	-	many	TGCGCCAGCAGCCAAGTGTTGGGGAGAGAGTCTTGGGAGACCCAGTACTTC	CASSQVLGRESWETQYF
TRBJ2-7	TRBV20-1	-	many	TGCAGTGCTGTGGACAGCCTCTCCTACGAGCAGTACTTC	CSAVDSLSYEQYF
TRBJ2-7	TRBV28	-	many	TGTGCCAGCAGTTTATCTTCGGTTAGGCGGGACGAGCAGTACTTC	CASSLSSVRRDEQYF
TRBJ1-5	TRBV9	-	few	TGTGGTGGGGTTCGGCCCCAGCATTTT	CGGVRPQHF
TRBJ2-1	TRBV7-6	TRBD2	few	TGTGCCAGCAGCTTCGGTAGCGGGGGTTACAATGAGCAGTTCTTC	CASSFGSGGYNEQFF
TRBJ1-1	TRBV6-1	TRBD1	few	TGTGCCAGCAGCCCCACCCTTGGACAGGCGCGTACTGAAGCTTTCTTT	CASSPTLGQARTEAFF
TRBJ1-1	TRBV10-3	-	many	TGTGCCATCAGGCCGGGAACGACTTTCACTGAAGCTTTCTTT	CAIRPGTTFTEAFF
TRBJ2-2	TRBV15	TRBD1	many	TGTGCCACCAGCATTTCCCGGGACAGTTACACCGGGGAGCTGTTTTTT	CATSISRDSYTGELFF
TRBJ2-7	TRBV12-3/TRBV12-4	-	many	TGTGCCAGCAGTTTGACCCTACCTTCCTACGAGCAGTACTTC	CASSLTLPSYEQYF
TRBJ1-1	TRBV2	-	many	TGTGCCAGCAGTGAGAAATTAGGGGGGAACACTGAAGCTTTCTTT	CASSEKLGGNTEAFF
TRBJ1-2	TRBV7-3	-	many	TGTGCCAGCAGCTCACTTGGGACCGGCTACACCTTC	CASSSLGTGYTF
TRBJ2-2	TRBV7-8	-	many	TGTGCCAGCAGCCCGTGGGGCGGCGCACGCGGGGAGCTGTTTTTT	CASSPWGGARGELFF
TRBJ1-1	TRBV19	-	few	TGTGCCAGTAGCAAGATGAACACTGAAGCTTTCTTT	CASSKMNTEAFF
TRBJ2-7	TRBV10-3	-	many	TGTGCCATCAGTGAGTCGGTCGACTCCTACGAGCAGTACTTC	CAISESVDSYEQYF
TRBJ2-7	TRBV6-5	TRBD1	many	TGTGCCAGCAGTTACCCCGGGACAGGGGCCTACTCATTCTACGAGCAGTACTTC	CASSYPGTGAYSFYEQYF
TRBJ1-5	TRBV30	-	many	TGTGCCTGGAGTTCCACAGGCAATCAGCCCCAGCATTTT	CAWSSTGNQPQHF
TRBJ1-5	TRBV19	-	-	TGTGCCAGTAGTACCTTTCGGGGGGTGGGTCAGCCCCAGCATTTT	CASSTFRGVGQPQHF
TRBJ2-2	TRBV20-1	-	many	TGCAGTGCTAGTGAGGGGGCGAACACCGGGGAGCTGTTTTTT	CSASEGANTGELFF
TRBJ1-2	TRBV19	-	many	TGTGCCAGTAGTATAGATGGCTATGGCTACACCTTC	CASSIDGYGYTF
TRBJ2-7	TRBV6-5	-	few	TGTGCCAGCAGTTACACTCTCCGGGCTCTAAAGACCGAGCAGTACTTC	CASSYTLRALKTEQYF
TRBJ2-2	TRBV19	TRBD1	-	TGTGCCAGTACTAGCACAGGGGCGTCCGGGGAGCTGTTTTTT	CASTSTGASGELFF
TRBJ1-1	TRBV6-2/TRBV6-3	-	many	TGTGCCAGCAGCTCCGTCGCTGAAGCTTTCTTT	CASSSVAEAFF
TRBJ1-2	TRBV4-2	TRBD1	many	TGTGCCAGCAGCCAAGATGTTGGACAGGGAGGCGGCTACACCTTC	CASSQDVGQGGGYTF
TRBJ2-6	TRBV7-8	TRBD2	few	TGTGCCAGCAGCCCCACGGGGGGTTCTGGGGCCAACGTCCTGACTTTC	CASSPTGGSGANVLTF
TRBJ2-5	TRBV5-1	-	-	TGCGCCAGCAGCTTCGCGTCCGGAGAGACCCAGTACTTC	CASSFASGETQYF
TRBJ2-5	TRBV19	-	few	TGTGCCAGTAGTATAGGGGGCTTAACTTACCAAGAGACCCAGTACTTC	CASSIGGLTYQETQYF
TRBJ1-5	TRBV6-1	TRBD1	-	TGTGCCAGCAGGGAAGACAGGGGCTACAATCAGCCCCAGCATTTT	CASREDRGYNQPQHF
TRBJ2-5	TRBV19	TRBD1	many	TGTGCCAGTATCTGGGCCGGGACAGGCCTCCAAGAGGCCCAGTACTTC	CASIWAGTGLQEAQYF
TRBJ2-7	TRBV6-5	-	many	TGTGCCAGCAGTTATGCGCCCGGGGCCGCCTACGAGCAGTACTTC	CASSYAPGAAYEQYF
TRBJ1-2	TRBV2	-	-	TGTGCCAGCAGTGAAGGACTCCTTGATGGCTACACCTTC	CASSEGLLDGYTF
TRBJ2-5	TRBV12-3/TRBV12-4	TRBD1	-	TGTGCCAGCAGTTTAGTCCTTATGTCCGGGACAGGGGGAATGGAGACCCAGTACTTC	CASSLVLMSGTGGMETQYF
TRBJ1-5	TRBV12-3/TRBV12-4	-	many	TGTGCCAGCAGTTCAACAAGGGGACATCAGCCCCAGCATTTT	CASSSTRGHQPQHF
TRBJ2-5	TRBV7-8	-	many	TGTGCCAGCAGTTCCTTTTGGATGGAGACCCAGTACTTC	CASSSFWMETQYF
TRBJ2-7	TRBV29-1	TRBD2	-	TGCAGCGTTGAGGGCGGACTAGCGCCCTTCGAGCAGTACTTC	CSVEGGLAPFEQYF
TRBJ1-1	TRBV19	-	many	TGTGCCAGTAGTATAGGCTGGACAGCTATTACGAACACTGAAGCTTTCTTT	CASSIGWTAITNTEAFF
TRBJ2-7	TRBV29-1	-	few	TGCAGCGTTATGTGGTCCCAGCAGCCCTACGAGCAGTACTTC	CSVMWSQQPYEQYF
TRBJ2-7	TRBV7-2	-	-	TGTGCCAGCAGCAGAGACCCCGACTACGAGCAGTACTTC	CASSRDPDYEQYF
TRBJ2-7	TRBV2	TRBD2	many	TGTGCCAGCAGCGCGAGCGGGGAAACCTACGAGCAGTACTTC	CASSASGETYEQYF
TRBJ2-5	TRBV2	-	many	TGTGCCAGCAGATTCGAAGAGACCCAGTACTTC	CASRFEETQYF
TRBJ2-7	TRBV10-3	TRBD2	-	TGTGCCATCAGTGACCGGACTAGCGGGGCCTACGAGCAGTACTTC	CAISDRTSGAYEQYF
TRBJ2-5	TRBV12-3/TRBV12-4	TRBD2	many	TGTGCCAGCAGTTTCTCCACCCGGGGAGGGGAGACCCAGTACTTC	CASSFSTRGGETQYF
TRBJ1-2	TRBV20-1	-	many	TGCAGTGCTAGAGTTGTAGGGGCGTCCCTGATCTACACCTTC	CSARVVGASLIYTF
TRBJ1-2	TRBV27	-	many	TGTGCCAGCAGCAAAACACTCGGAAGGGACTACACCTTC	CASSKTLGRDYTF
TRBJ1-5	TRBV6-1	-	few	TGTGCCTCCCTCCCGGGACACGGTCAGCCCCAGCATTTT	CASLPGHGQPQHF
TRBJ1-1	TRBV6-1	-	once	TGTGCCAGCCAGGGAAATTCAGCTGAAGCTTTCTTT	CASQGNSAEAFF
TRBJ2-7	TRBV7-2	TRBD1	many	TGTGCCAGCAGCTTCGGACAGGGTGGGGGGTACGAGCAGTACTTC	CASSFGQGGGYEQYF
TRBJ1-2	TRBV12-3/TRBV12-4	-	-	TGTGCCAGCAGTCCCCGAGGACGGGAGTTATATGGCTACACCTTC	CASSPRGRELYGYTF